This TCR beta chain was observed in a study of identical twins. Study-level points and caveats: Models, which agreed with sharing between unrelated individuals, nonetheless underestimated the out-of-frame TCR alpha sharing seen in monozygotic twins.

Template switching, a step in the protocol, added a universal primer site, and cDNA carried unique molecular identifiers. MiXCR was run by TCRdb on the 5' RACE reads, yielding one entry per CDR3 protein. The data contain roughly 500,000 distinct CDR3 sequences, less than 25% of them singletons. For this clonotype: The target antigen is unknown.

These data were also reused for a study on T cells expressing NK-cell markers. In that study: The TCR beta repertoires originated in sorted CD3+CD56+NKG2C+, CD3+CD56+NKG2C- and CD3+CD56-NKG2C+ T cells. Within several experiments, an anti-gamma-delta TCR antibody kept the sorting limited to alpha-beta TCR T cells.

Sequencing used CD4+ T cells sorted from blood. The TCR originated in a woman between 18 and 30 years old in good health.

As DNA, the CDR3 is TGCAGTGCTAGACGACTAGCGGGGAACACCGGGGAGCTGTTTTTT. This translates into CSARRLAGNTGELFF. The J gene is TRBJ2-2, the V gene TRBV20-1; 10 bases fit TRBD2. Per the germline V gene, CDR1 is DFQATT and CDR2 is SNEGSKA (reference sequence). V dropped 2 bases and J dropped 1; count of bases not matched to a gene: 1. The CDR3 runs 15 residues.